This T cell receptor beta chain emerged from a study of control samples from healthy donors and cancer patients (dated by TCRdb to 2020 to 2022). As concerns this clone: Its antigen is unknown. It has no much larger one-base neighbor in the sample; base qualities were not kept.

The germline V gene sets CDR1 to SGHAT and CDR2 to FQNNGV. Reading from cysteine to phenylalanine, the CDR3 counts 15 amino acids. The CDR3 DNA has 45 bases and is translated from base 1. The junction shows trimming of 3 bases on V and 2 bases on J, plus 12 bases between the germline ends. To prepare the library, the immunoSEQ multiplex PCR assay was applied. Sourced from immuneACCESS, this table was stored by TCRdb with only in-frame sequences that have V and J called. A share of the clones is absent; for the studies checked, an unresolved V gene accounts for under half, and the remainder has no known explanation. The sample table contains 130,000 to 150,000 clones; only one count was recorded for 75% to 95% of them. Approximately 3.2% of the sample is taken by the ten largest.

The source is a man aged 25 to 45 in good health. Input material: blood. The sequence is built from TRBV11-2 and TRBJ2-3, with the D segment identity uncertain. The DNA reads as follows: TGTGCCAGCAGCTTTTCGGTAGTACTCACAGATACGCAGTATTTT. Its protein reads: CASSFSVVLTDTQYF.